The following is a T cell receptor beta chain sequence with its context. CDR1 LNHNV and CDR2 YYDKDF come from the germline V gene (reference sequence). The CDR3 runs to 15 residues. Trimming left V 1 base short and J 6 bases short, with 13 bases between. This sample is part of a study of blood T cell repertoires in COVID-19. Looking at the study overall: Collection of acute and convalescent COVID-19 samples took place in the United States, Italy and Spain. PBMCs, B-cell-depleted T cells, or T cells provided the cDNA or gDNA that made up the material.

In the original workflow: It was from reference gene primer amplification that nucleated cell counts were estimated. Assay: immunoSEQ multiplex PCR; the TCRdb copy retains only in-frame clones and omits some. That table gives V, J and clone size, and the DNA gave D and trimming. The sample has roughly 260,000 clones, around 87% seen once; the top ten hold roughly 2%. The chain recombines TRBV15 with TRBJ2-1; D ambiguous. The sample taken for sequencing was peripheral blood. This receptor was obtained from a woman in her 50s who had recovered from COVID-19. The CDR3 coding sequence is TGTGCCACCAGCAGAGGCCTAGATTCCCTCAATGAGCAGTTCTTC. As protein: CATSRGLDSLNEQFF.